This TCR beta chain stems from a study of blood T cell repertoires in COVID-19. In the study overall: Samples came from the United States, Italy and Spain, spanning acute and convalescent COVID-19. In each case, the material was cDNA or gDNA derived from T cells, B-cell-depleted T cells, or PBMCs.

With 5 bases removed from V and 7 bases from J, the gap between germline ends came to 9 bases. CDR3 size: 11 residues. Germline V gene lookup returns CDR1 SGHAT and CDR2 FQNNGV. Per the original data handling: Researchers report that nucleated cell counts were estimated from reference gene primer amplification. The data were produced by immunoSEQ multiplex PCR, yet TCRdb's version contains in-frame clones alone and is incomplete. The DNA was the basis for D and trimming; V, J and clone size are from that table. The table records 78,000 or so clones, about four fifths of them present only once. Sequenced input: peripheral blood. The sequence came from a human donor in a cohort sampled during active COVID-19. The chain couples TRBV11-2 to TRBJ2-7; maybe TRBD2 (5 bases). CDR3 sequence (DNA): TGTGCCAGCAGCCCCCGAGGGGAGCAGTACTTC. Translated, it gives CASSPRGEQYF.